This TCR beta chain came from a study of T cell repertoires in cytomegalovirus infection. Study-wide context: Public signatures in TCR beta pointed to CMV infection and matching HLA type.

Via MiXCR, TCRdb re-called the reads, giving one row per CDR3 protein. In the table there are some 440,000 distinct CDR3 sequences, 25% to 40% of which are singletons. Whole-study results and caveats: CMV-specific TCR beta clonotypes restricted by HLA-C dominated the ex vivo response.

Germline V gene sequence: CDR1 MNHEY, CDR2 SMNVEV (reference sequence). Trimming removed 9 bases at V and 8 bases at J, with 13 bases between. This CDR3 has 12 residues. Details on this clonotype: Its antigen is undetermined.

The sequencing sample was made of PBMCs. The sequence derives from a human donor in good health (CMV status not recorded). Some clones in this sample may be carry-over from other donors' samples. V is TRBV27 and J is TRBJ1-4, with D unclear. As DNA, the CDR3 is TGTGCCAGGATGCGGGAAAAAGAAAAACTGTTTTTT. Its translation is CARMREKEKLFF.